This TCR beta chain was recorded in a study of cytomegalovirus exposure and HLA in healthy donors. About the research overall: In an earlier analysis, around 100 million unique TCR beta sequences were found from some 180 million T cells. General study findings and limits: Data from an earlier analysis indicated that most TCR beta V segments were productive either about 87% or about 30% of the time. DRB1 showed the most TCR associations and HLA-C the fewest in a later analysis, as rates varied by HLA locus.

Per germline, CDR1 SNHLY and CDR2 FYNNEI. CDR3 length: 14 residues. With 6 bases clipped from V and 1 base from J, the junction kept 5 bases outside the gene matches. On this clone: Its antigen is undetermined.

The PCR employed 60 Vbeta primers together with 13 Jbeta primers. Clones were read by immunoSEQ multiplex PCR, and TCRdb kept only the in-frame ones, dropping some. The sample carries approximately 110,000 clones, around 84% recorded once. The specimen sequenced was PBMCs. The TCR was taken from a young man in good health and CMV-seropositive. The rearrangement links TRBV2 to TRBJ1-1; 7 bases fit TRBD1. CDR3 sequence reads: CASRPHRGNTEAFF. Written as DNA, the CDR3 is TGTGCCAGCAGACCCCACAGGGGGAACACTGAAGCTTTCTTT.